The 24 T cell receptor beta chains below come from one sample, sequenced in a study of vaccination effects on CD4 cells after COVID-19. No cognate antigen is known for these TCRs. ViraFEST expansion of antigen-specific CD4+ T cells with viral peptide pools preceded sequencing. Scientists isolated CD4+ T cells after a roughly 10-day culture period ended. Method: immunoSEQ multiplex PCR; TCRdb's copy keeps in-frame clones and lacks some. The data contain 50,000 to 65,000 clones, around 80% of them singletons. Here the sequenced sample was CD4+ T cells from PBMCs cultured with HCoV-229E spike peptides, taken before COVID-19 vaccination. Receptors were obtained from a human donor who received a COVID-19 vaccine.

The chain carries TRBV5-1 and TRBJ1-4; D is unresolved. The CDR3 runs 12 residues. Trimming removed 3 bases at V and 8 bases at J, with 8 bases between. Germline loops: CDR1 SGHRS, CDR2 YFSETQ. The CDR3 coding sequence is TGCGCCAGCAGCTACCCTGGGGAAAAACTGTTTTTT. Its translation: CASSYPGEKLFF.

The genes are TRBV28 and TRBJ1-3; 8 bases are shared with TRBD1. The length of the CDR3 is 15 residues. Germline V gene data show CDR1 as MDHEN and CDR2 as SYDVKM. Germline trimming cut 5 bases from V and 4 bases from J; bases unmatched to any gene: 7. The CDR3 sequence: CASSADRGAGNTIYF. CDR3 bases: TGTGCCAGCAGTGCAGACAGGGGAGCGGGAAACACCATATATTTT.

This clone was detected a few times. The chain recombines TRBV3-1 (or the pseudogene TRBV3-2) with TRBJ1-1, with no clear D. This CDR3 is built from 13 residues. CDR1 is LGHDT, CDR2 YNNKEL, per germline (reference sequence). Trimming stripped 3 bases from V and 4 bases from J, with 9 bases between. CDR3 bases: TGTGCCAGCAGCCATAGGAGGGCCACTGAAGCTTTCTTT. This encodes CASSHRRATEAFF.

The rearrangement uses TRBV24-1 and TRBJ2-2, with 8 bases that match TRBD2. The CDR3 loop spans 16 amino acids. V gave up 3 bases and J gave up 0 bases; unmatched junction bases: 2. Germline CDR1 is KGHDR and CDR2 is SFDVKD. This CDR3 reads CATSDPGGANTGELFF. As DNA, the CDR3 is TGTGCCACCAGTGATCCCGGGGGGGCGAACACCGGGGAGCTGTTTTTT.

This clone was detected once. The V gene is TRBV6-5, the J gene TRBJ2-5, with D perhaps matching TRBD2 (6 bases). The germline V gene encodes CDR1 MNHEY and CDR2 SVGAGI. The CDR3 spans 15 residues. The ends were cut back, 1 base at V and 5 bases at J, with 14 bases in the middle. DNA of the CDR3: TGTGCCAGCAGTTACTGGGGTCGCGGGATGGAGACCCAGTACTTC. This gives the protein CASSYWGRGMETQYF.

The chain carries TRBV19 and TRBJ1-4; D is perhaps TRBD1 (5 bases). Deletions cut 7 bases from V and 0 bases from J, with 21 bases between. Germline V lookup: CDR1 LNHDA, CDR2 SQIVND (reference sequence). The CDR3 loop spans 18 amino acids. The CDR3 sequence is CASIATRPGGATNEKLFF. Here the CDR3 DNA reads TGTGCCAGTATAGCAACCCGCCCCGGGGGGGCAACTAATGAAAAACTGTTTTTT.

This chain joins TRBV5-1 and TRBJ1-4; maybe TRBD1 (6 bases). Per germline, CDR1 SGHRS and CDR2 YFSETQ. The germline V and J ends were trimmed by 4 bases and 4 bases, with 14 bases remaining between them. The CDR3 contains 15 residues. CDR3 loop: CASSQEGHLNEKLFF. As DNA, the CDR3 is TGCGCCAGCAGCCAAGAGGGACACCTTAATGAAAAACTGTTTTTT.

The chain uses TRBV6-5 and TRBJ2-3; possible D gene TRBD1, 5 bases. Germline V lookup: CDR1 MNHEY, CDR2 SVGAGI. The CDR3 has 13 residues. V was trimmed by 7 bases and J by 2 bases, leaving 10 bases between them. CDR3 residues: CASTPGNTDTQYF. The CDR3 region has the DNA TGTGCCAGCACACCAGGGAACACAGATACGCAGTATTTT.

The chain couples TRBV5-1 to TRBJ2-3; D unresolved. CDR1 is SGHRS and CDR2 is YFSETQ in the germline V gene. Trimming removed 4 bases from V and 5 bases from J, with 11 bases in between. The CDR3 sequence is 13 residues long. CDR3 DNA sequence: TGCGCCAGCAGCACCCAAATGGGAGATACGCAGTATTTT. Its translation is CASSTQMGDTQYF.

V usage is TRBV4-1 and J usage is TRBJ2-1; D tentatively fits TRBD1 or TRBD2 (5 bases each). The CDR3 contains 18 residues. Germline-derived CDR1 and CDR2 are MGHRA and YSYEKL. V was pared by 4 bases and J by 11 bases, with 30 bases between. CDR3 sequence (DNA): TGCGCCAGCAGCCCAACGGGATACGAAGGGGATTTCGGTTCTCAGCAGTTCTTC. Residues: CASSPTGYEGDFGSQQFF.

The chain recombines TRBV10-3 with TRBJ2-2; 8 positions match TRBD1. V shed 8 bases, J shed 5 bases, and the junction held 10 bases outside the gene matches. Germline V gives CDR1 ENHRY, CDR2 SYGVKD. This CDR3 has 15 amino acids. In DNA, the CDR3 is TGTGCCATCTCCCCCTCAGGGGGCTTTACCGGGGAGCTGTTTTTT. Translated, it gives CAISPSGGFTGELFF.

This clone was recorded only once. The J gene is TRBJ2-4, the V gene TRBV2; tentatively, D is TRBD2 (7 bases). V was trimmed by 8 bases and J by 3 bases, leaving 17 bases between them. CDR3 size: 15 residues. Germline values: CDR1 SNHLY, CDR2 FYNNEI. As DNA, the CDR3 is TGTGCCAGCCAGTGGGCGGGGGCCAGCAAAAACATTCAGTACTTC. Protein sequence: CASQWAGASKNIQYF.

V and J are TRBV6-2 or TRBV6-3 and TRBJ2-7; 13 nucleotides match TRBD2. This CDR3 is built from 15 residues. The V gene end was trimmed by 5 bases and the J gene end by 6 bases; junction bases not matched to a gene: 7. CDR1 is MNHEY, CDR2 SVGEGT, per germline. The CDR3 nucleotides read TGTGCCAGCAGTCGAACTAGCGGGGGGGCCTTCGAGCAGTACGTC. It specifies CASSRTSGGAFEQYV.

This clone showed up just a few times. The chain combines TRBV9 with TRBJ1-5; the D is unclear. CDR3 length: 14 amino acids. V lost 0 bases, J lost 5 bases, and 9 bases lay in between. The germline CDR1 and CDR2 sequences are SGDLS and YYNGEE. The CDR3 nucleotides read TGTGCCAGCAGCGTAGGTGTGGAGGATCAGCCCCAGCATTTT. It yields the protein CASSVGVEDQPQHF.

V is TRBV28 and J is TRBJ2-5, with no clear D. CDR1 is MDHEN, CDR2 SYDVKM, per germline. The CDR3 contains 15 residues. The V end was cut by 5 bases, the J end by 4 bases, with 17 bases between. CDR3 in amino acids: CASSPLDPGAETQYF. DNA for the CDR3: TGTGCCAGCAGTCCCCTCGATCCCGGCGCAGAGACCCAGTACTTC.

The chain has TRBV30 and TRBJ2-5, with unresolved D. Germline CDR1 and CDR2: GTSNPN and SVGIG (reference sequence). The CDR3 runs 13 residues. The V gene lost 2 bases and the J gene lost 6 bases, with 13 bases spanning the gap. The DNA for the CDR3 is TGTGCCTGGAGTTCCCGGACCAAAAAGACCCAGTACTTC. Amino acid sequence: CAWSSRTKKTQYF. Complete variable domain (other parts from reference TRBV30 and TRBJ2-5): SQTIHQWPATLVQPVGSPLSLECTVEGTSNPNLYWYRQAAGRGLQLLFYSVGIGQISSEVPQNLSASRPQDRQFILSSKKLLLSDSGFYLCAWSSRTKKTQYFGPGTRLLVL.

The chain joins TRBV10-2 to TRBJ2-1, with 15 bases identical to TRBD2. The CDR3 extends over 17 amino acids. Trimming at V came to 5 bases and at J to 8 bases, leaving 10 bases not matched to a gene. From germline, CDR1 is WSHSY and CDR2 SAAADI. This CDR3 reads CASSPRTSGGGRYEQFF. CDR3 DNA sequence: TGCGCCAGCAGTCCCAGGACTAGCGGGGGGGGCAGGTATGAGCAGTTCTTC.

This clone was counted a few times. This chain links TRBV7-2 with TRBJ2-3; 13 bases line up with TRBD2. In germline, CDR1 is SGHTA, CDR2 FQGNSA. CDR3 length equals 18 residues. V dropped 5 bases and J dropped 0; count of bases not matched to a gene: 8. The DNA for the CDR3 is TGTGCCAGCAGCCCGCGACCGGGACTAGCGGGAAGCACAGATACGCAGTATTTT. Its translation: CASSPRPGLAGSTDTQYF.

In this sample, this clone turned up once. V gene TRBV5-1 combines with J gene TRBJ1-1; no firm D call. CDR1 is SGHRS, CDR2 YFSETQ, per germline. The CDR3 has 14 residues. Trimming took 4 bases from V and 0 from J, leaving 10 bases between them. DNA for the CDR3: TGCGCCAGCAGCCCCGACAAGCTGAACACTGAAGCTTTCTTT. This codes for CASSPDKLNTEAFF.

In this sample, this clone turned up once. This chain joins TRBV9 and TRBJ2-3, with TRBD2 matching 8 bases. Losses at the gene ends were 0 bases for V and 2 bases for J; bases not matched to a gene: 11. This CDR3 has 18 residues. Per germline, CDR1 SGDLS and CDR2 YYNGEE. The chain's CDR3 is CASSVELPAGVSTDTQYF. In nucleotides, the CDR3 is TGTGCCAGCAGCGTAGAGTTGCCAGCGGGGGTTTCCACAGATACGCAGTATTTT.

This clone came up a few times. This sequence joins TRBV6-1 and TRBJ2-3; possible D gene TRBD1, 5 bases. CDR1 is MNHNS and CDR2 is SASEGT in the germline V gene. CDR3 length: 15 residues. V lost 0 bases to trimming and J lost 2 bases, with 9 bases between them. CDR3 in amino acids: CASSEAAGPTDTQYF. CDR3 bases: TGTGCCAGCAGTGAAGCTGCAGGGCCCACAGATACGCAGTATTTT.

The chain is built from TRBV9 and TRBJ2-3; 8 bases align to TRBD2. This CDR3 is built from 18 residues. V trimming: 0 bases; J trimming: 3 bases; junction bases outside the gene matches: 12. The germline V gene encodes CDR1 SGDLS and CDR2 YYNGEE. The CDR3 here is CASSVVPGAGGRTDTQYF. In DNA, the CDR3 is TGTGCCAGCAGCGTAGTCCCCGGGGCGGGGGGACGGACAGATACGCAGTATTTT.

The chain couples TRBV3-1 (or the pseudogene TRBV3-2) to TRBJ2-1; 7 positions match TRBD1. The CDR3 sequence is 12 residues long. Trimming removed 4 bases from V and 9 bases from J; junction bases left unmatched: 3. CDR1 and CDR2 from the germline V gene are LGHDT and YNNKEL (reference sequence). The CDR3 is CASSLQGTEQFF. The CDR3 DNA reads as TGTGCCAGCAGCCTACAGGGGACTGAGCAGTTCTTC.

The V call is TRBV5-1, the J call TRBJ2-5; D perhaps matches TRBD2 (6 bases). The CDR3 length is 14 residues. The V gene lost 4 bases and the J gene lost 1 base, with 11 bases spanning the gap. CDR1 SGHRS and CDR2 YFSETQ come from the germline V gene. DNA for the CDR3: TGCGCCAGCAGCATCGGGGGTCGCCAAGAGACCCAGTACTTC. As protein: CASSIGGRQETQYF.